This T cell receptor (beta chain) was documented in a study of OX40 agonist ivuxolimab in advanced cancers. Study-level results: Partial responders dosed at 0.1-3.0 mg/kg displayed clonal expansion ranking among the lowest.

Regarding this clone: No antigen is known for it.

Repertoires were generated with immunoSEQ multiplex PCR, while TCRdb's copy carries only in-frame clones and drops some. The sample shows 35,000 to 40,000 clones, more than 75% of them seen only once. Germline loops: CDR1 SNHLY, CDR2 FYNNEI. V was clipped by 8 bases and J by 0 bases; unmatched bases: 9. CDR3 size: 16 residues. The sample here was CD4+ or CD8+ T cells sorted from blood, taken in a trial of the OX40 agonist ivuxolimab. The chain uses TRBV2 and TRBJ2-2; 7 bases are shared with TRBD1. The sequence came from an adult with an advanced solid tumor such as melanoma, head and neck, liver or kidney cancer. The CDR3 bases are TGTGCCAGCGTTGGGGACAGATTCGCGAACACCGGGGAGCTGTTTTTT. The encoded protein is CASVGDRFANTGELFF.